This record looks at one T cell receptor beta chain sequence and its context. What it binds is unknown. This sample is drawn from a study of radiotherapy plus CTLA-4 blockade in lung cancer. Study overall: The study recorded objective responses in 15% to 20% of patients and disease control in about 31%. Findings and limits, study-wide: Following radiotherapy plus ipilimumab, tumor-derived TCR clones expanded in the blood. According to reports, early shifts in blood T cell clones, alongside interferon-beta, forecast response most accurately.

Focal radiation plus CTLA-4 blockade with ipilimumab was administered to patients who had chemo-refractory metastatic non-small-cell lung cancer. The germline V gene has CDR1 SGHAT and CDR2 FQNNGV. The CDR3 loop spans 12 amino acids. V gave up 1 base and J gave up 6 bases, with 6 bases separating them. The assay was immunoSEQ multiplex PCR, and TCRdb's table has in-frame clones only and misses some. There are around 77,000 clones in the sample; roughly 74% occur only once, and over 9% lies in the top ten. The chain links TRBV11-2 to TRBJ2-5, with D unclear. The clonotype originates from a human donor with non-small cell lung cancer whose response to radiotherapy plus ipilimumab could not be evaluated. The sequenced sample was peripheral blood, obtained from a patient treated with radiotherapy plus ipilimumab. The CDR3 reads CASSLVTKTQYF. CDR3 DNA sequence: TGTGCCAGCAGCTTAGTAACAAAGACCCAGTACTTC.